This T cell receptor beta chain is from a study of T cell changes during pregnancy in multiple sclerosis. Libraries were prepared by immunoSEQ multiplex PCR; TCRdb keeps only in-frame clonotypes and omits some of them. The data show about 120,000 clones, roughly 92% seen once. The source is a female donor with multiple sclerosis, enrolled in a pregnancy study. The sequencing used peripheral blood, collected before pregnancy.

CDR3: CATSNYPGQGAGNIYF. The CDR3 nucleotides are TGTGCCACCTCCAACTATCCCGGACAGGGAGCCGGAAACATATATTTT. The chain carries TRBV10-3 and TRBJ1-3; 8 bases are shared with TRBD1. The ends lost 10 bases at V and 12 bases at J; junction bases unmatched: 23. Per the germline V gene, CDR1 is ENHRY and CDR2 is SYGVKD. CDR3 length equals 16 residues.